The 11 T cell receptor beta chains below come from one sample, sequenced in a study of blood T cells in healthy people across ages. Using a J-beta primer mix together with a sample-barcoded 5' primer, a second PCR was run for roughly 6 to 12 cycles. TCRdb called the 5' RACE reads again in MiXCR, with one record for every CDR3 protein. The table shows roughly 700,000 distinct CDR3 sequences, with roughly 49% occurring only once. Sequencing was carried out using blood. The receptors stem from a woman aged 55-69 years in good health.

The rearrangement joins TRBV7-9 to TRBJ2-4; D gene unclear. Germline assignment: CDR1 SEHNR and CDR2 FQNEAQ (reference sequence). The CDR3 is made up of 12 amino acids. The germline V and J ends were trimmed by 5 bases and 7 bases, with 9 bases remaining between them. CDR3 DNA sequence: TGTGCCAGCAGCCCCATTCTGAACATTCAGTACTTC. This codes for CASSPILNIQYF.

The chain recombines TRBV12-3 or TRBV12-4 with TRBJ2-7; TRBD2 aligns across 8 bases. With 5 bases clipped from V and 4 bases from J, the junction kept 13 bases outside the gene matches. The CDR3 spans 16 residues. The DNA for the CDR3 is TGTGCCAGCAGTCCGCCCAGCGGGAGTATCGGGTACGAGCAGTACTTC. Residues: CASSPPSGSIGYEQYF.

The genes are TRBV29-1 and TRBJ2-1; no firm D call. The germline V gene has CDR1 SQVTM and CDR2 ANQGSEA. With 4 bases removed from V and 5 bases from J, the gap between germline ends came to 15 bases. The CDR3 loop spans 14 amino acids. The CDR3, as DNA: TGCAGCGTTGGGATACCCCTGGGCCACAATGAGCAGTTCTTC. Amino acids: CSVGIPLGHNEQFF.

The CDR3 DNA reads as TGTGCCAGCAGCCAAGCGGGAGTTCGTGGCTACACCTTC. Encoded protein: CASSQAGVRGYTF. The chain has TRBV14 and TRBJ1-2; D remains ambiguous. Trimming stripped 1 base from V and 7 bases from J, with 10 bases between. From germline, CDR1 is SGHDN and CDR2 FVKESK. The CDR3 is 13 amino acids.

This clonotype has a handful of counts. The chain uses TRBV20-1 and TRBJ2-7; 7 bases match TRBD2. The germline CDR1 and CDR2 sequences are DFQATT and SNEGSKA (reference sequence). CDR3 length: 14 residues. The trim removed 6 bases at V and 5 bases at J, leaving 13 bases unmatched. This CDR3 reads CSARPGLILDEQYF. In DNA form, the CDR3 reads TGCAGTGCCAGGCCGGGACTAATTTTGGACGAGCAGTACTTC.

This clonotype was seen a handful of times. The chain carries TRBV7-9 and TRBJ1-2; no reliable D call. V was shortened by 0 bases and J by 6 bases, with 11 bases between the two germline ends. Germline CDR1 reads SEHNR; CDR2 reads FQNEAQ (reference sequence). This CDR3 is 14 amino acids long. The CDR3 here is CASSLASGVHGYTF. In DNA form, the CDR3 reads TGTGCCAGCAGCTTAGCATCTGGGGTCCATGGCTACACCTTC.

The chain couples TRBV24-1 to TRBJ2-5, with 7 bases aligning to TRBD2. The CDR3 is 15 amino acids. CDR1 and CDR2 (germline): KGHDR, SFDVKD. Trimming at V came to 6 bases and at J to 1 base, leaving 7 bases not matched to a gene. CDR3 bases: TGTGCCACCAGTTCAACTAGCGATTTCCAAGAGACCCAGTACTTC. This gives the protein CATSSTSDFQETQYF.

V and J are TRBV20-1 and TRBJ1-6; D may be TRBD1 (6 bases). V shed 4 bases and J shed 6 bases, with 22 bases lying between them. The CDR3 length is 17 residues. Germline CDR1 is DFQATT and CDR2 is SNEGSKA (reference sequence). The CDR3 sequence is CSATLRGQTWGNSPLHF. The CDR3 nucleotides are TGCAGTGCTACTCTGCGGGGGCAAACCTGGGGTAATTCACCCCTCCACTTT.

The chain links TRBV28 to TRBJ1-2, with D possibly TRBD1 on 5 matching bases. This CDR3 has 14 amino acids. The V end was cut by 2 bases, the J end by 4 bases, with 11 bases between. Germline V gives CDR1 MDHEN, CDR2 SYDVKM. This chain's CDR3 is CASSLGTVLYGYTF. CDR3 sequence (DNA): TGTGCCAGCAGTTTAGGGACCGTCCTCTATGGCTACACCTTC.

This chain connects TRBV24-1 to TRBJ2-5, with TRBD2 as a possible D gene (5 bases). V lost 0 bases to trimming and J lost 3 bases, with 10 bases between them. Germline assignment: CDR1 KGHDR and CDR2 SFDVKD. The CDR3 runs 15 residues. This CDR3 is CATSDLQPGKETQYF. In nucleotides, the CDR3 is TGTGCCACCAGTGATTTGCAGCCGGGGAAAGAGACCCAGTACTTC.

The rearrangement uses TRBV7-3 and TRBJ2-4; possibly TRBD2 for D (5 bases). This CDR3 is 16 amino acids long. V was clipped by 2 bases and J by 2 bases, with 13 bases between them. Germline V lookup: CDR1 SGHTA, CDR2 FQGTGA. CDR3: CASSLVRRGSKNIQYF. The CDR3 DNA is TGTGCCAGCAGCTTAGTCAGAAGAGGGTCCAAAAACATTCAGTACTTC.